Shown below are 15 T cell receptor beta chains from a single sample sequenced in a study of cytotoxic CD8 clonotypes in ibrutinib-treated CLL. Some clones are missing from TCRdb's copy, which holds only in-frame ones; the method was immunoSEQ multiplex PCR. In the table there are 28,000 or so clones, roughly 57% of which are singletons. Sequenced material: PBMCs, taken before ibrutinib treatment. Every receptor here comes from a human donor with chronic lymphocytic leukemia.

The chain links TRBV7-3 to TRBJ2-2, with D uncertain. Germline lookup yields CDR1 SGHTA and CDR2 FQGTGA. Trimming pared 2 bases from V and 5 bases from J, leaving 3 bases between. The CDR3 consists of 12 residues. As DNA, the CDR3 is TGTGCCAGCAGCTTATTGACCGGGGAGCTGTTTTTT. It codes for CASSLLTGELFF.

This chain uses TRBV6-5 with TRBJ2-5, with 8 bases aligning to TRBD2. From germline, CDR1 is MNHEY and CDR2 SVGAGI. The length of the CDR3 is 15 residues. V lost 4 bases, J lost 2 bases, and 6 bases stayed unmatched. CDR3 sequence (DNA): TGTGCCAGCAGTTGGGCGGGAGGCTCTCAAGAGACCCAGTACTTC. This gives the protein CASSWAGGSQETQYF.

This chain links TRBV18 with TRBJ2-7, with 11 bases matching TRBD2. The germline CDR1 and CDR2 sequences are KGHSH and LQKENI. J was trimmed by 7 bases and V by 6 bases; bases with no gene match: 11. This CDR3 has 15 amino acids. CDR3 residues: CASSPELAGVGEQYF. In nucleotides, the CDR3 is TGTGCCAGCTCTCCCGAACTAGCGGGAGTGGGGGAGCAGTACTTC.

The CDR3 protein is CASSLGTGRTDTQYF. Written as DNA, the CDR3 is TGCGCCAGCAGCTTGGGGACAGGGCGCACAGATACGCAGTATTTT. V and J are TRBV5-1 and TRBJ2-3; 8 nucleotides match TRBD1. V lost 0 bases and J lost 1; bases outside the gene matches: 1. Germline V lookup: CDR1 SGHRS, CDR2 YFSETQ. The CDR3 is 15 amino acids.

This rearrangement joins TRBV19 to TRBJ2-1; 10 bases are a match to TRBD2. The CDR3 spans 13 residues. Per germline, CDR1 LNHDA and CDR2 SQIVND (reference sequence). V lost 4 bases and J lost 9; bases outside the gene matches: 3. Here the CDR3 reads CASSNLAGVEQFF. DNA for the CDR3: TGTGCCAGTAGTAATCTAGCGGGAGTTGAGCAGTTCTTC.

This clone was picked up a small number of times. The gene calls are TRBV4-1 and TRBJ2-1; D uncertain. CDR3 size: 14 residues. Germline V gene lookup returns CDR1 MGHRA and CDR2 YSYEKL. Trimming removed 0 bases at V and 3 bases at J, with 6 bases between. Written as DNA, the CDR3 is TGCGCCAGCAGCCAAGAGGCCAGCTACAATGAGCAGTTCTTC. Encoded protein: CASSQEASYNEQFF.

This clone was seen a few times. The chain carries TRBV28 and TRBJ1-3, with D perhaps matching TRBD1 (5 bases). The CDR3 covers 14 residues. Germline values: CDR1 MDHEN, CDR2 SYDVKM. Trimming cost V 8 bases and J 2 bases, with 13 bases left between them. DNA of the CDR3: TGTGCCAGCGGCTTGGTGGGGGCTGGAAACACCATATATTTT. It translates to CASGLVGAGNTIYF. Filled out from reference TRBV28 and TRBJ1-3, the complete variable domain reads DVKVTQSSRYLVKRTGEKVFLECVQDMDHENMFWYRQDPGLGLRLIYFSYDVKMKEKGDIPEGYSVSREKKERFSLILESASTNQTSMYLCASGLVGAGNTIYFGEGSWLTVV.

This chain joins TRBV9 and TRBJ2-1, with D possibly being TRBD2 (5 bases). Trimming stripped 2 bases from V and 5 bases from J, with 11 bases between. The length of the CDR3 is 14 residues. Germline loops: CDR1 SGDLS, CDR2 YYNGEE. The CDR3 nucleotides are TGTGCCAGCAGCGTCTCGGGGAACAACAATGAGCAGTTCTTC. Translated: CASSVSGNNNEQFF. The whole variable domain, remainder taken from reference TRBV9 and TRBJ2-1, is DSGVTQTPKHLITATGQRVTLRCSPRSGDLSVYWYQQSLDQGLQFLIQYYNGEERAKGNILERFSAQQFPDLHSELNLSSLELGDSALYFCASSVSGNNNEQFFGPGTRLTVL.

The table lists this clone with a few counts. The chain combines TRBV6-6 with TRBJ2-7, with D uncertain. Trimming left V 3 bases short and J 4 bases short, with 7 bases between. CDR1 is MNHNY and CDR2 is SVGAGI in the germline V gene (reference sequence). This CDR3 is built from 12 residues. The CDR3 sequence: CASSYSEYEQYF. The CDR3 region has the DNA TGTGCCAGCAGTTATTCCGAGTACGAGCAGTACTTC.

V gene TRBV19 combines with J gene TRBJ2-7; D possibly corresponds to TRBD2 (7 bases). Germline-derived CDR1 and CDR2 are LNHDA and SQIVND (reference sequence). This CDR3 has 14 amino acids. Trimming stripped 5 bases from V and 2 bases from J, with 13 bases between. DNA of the CDR3: TGTGCCAGTAGTGGTGCGGGGGCTACCTACGAGCAGTACTTC. It specifies CASSGAGATYEQYF.

This clone has just a few counts. In DNA, the CDR3 is TGTGCCAGCTCACCCAAGGAACGCTCTGGGGCCAACGTCCTGACTTTC. This translates into CASSPKERSGANVLTF. This sequence joins TRBV18 and TRBJ2-6, with unresolved D. The CDR3 has 16 residues. Germline assignment: CDR1 KGHSH and CDR2 LQKENI. V was shortened by 3 bases and J by 0 bases, with 9 bases between the two germline ends.

This clone is categorized as medium-sized. The chain uses TRBV6-4 and TRBJ2-2; unclear D gene. V gave up 4 bases and J gave up 4 bases, with 7 bases separating them. The CDR3 runs 13 residues. Germline CDR1 and CDR2: MRHNA and SNTAGT. The CDR3 spells CASSARSTGELFF. The CDR3 DNA is TGTGCCAGCAGTGCTAGGAGCACCGGGGAGCTGTTTTTT.

The J gene is TRBJ1-5, the V gene TRBV7-8; D remains ambiguous. CDR3 length equals 13 residues. CDR1 and CDR2 from the germline V gene are SGHVS and FQNEAQ. V lost 9 bases and J lost 2, with 11 bases in between. DNA of the CDR3: TGTGCCAGTAAGGGTATCGGCAATCAGCCCCAGCATTTT. It translates to CASKGIGNQPQHF.

The chain links TRBV5-1 to TRBJ2-3; no clear D. Trimming stripped 0 bases from V and 4 bases from J, with 6 bases between. Germline CDR1 is SGHRS and CDR2 is YFSETQ. The CDR3 runs 13 residues. The CDR3 DNA reads TGCGCCAGCAGCTTGGTAGCTCCAGATACGCAGTATTTT. Amino acids: CASSLVAPDTQYF.

The chain links TRBV11-2 to TRBJ2-5; D is uncertain. Trimming cost V 1 base and J 5 bases, with 11 bases left between them. Germline assignment: CDR1 SGHAT and CDR2 FQNNGV. CDR3 length: 14 residues. The CDR3 sequence is CASSLVLEAETQYF. In nucleotides, the CDR3 is TGTGCCAGCAGCTTAGTTCTAGAGGCGGAGACCCAGTACTTC.